This TCR beta chain was observed in a study of T cells in Graves' hyperthyroidism and ophthalmopathy. Graves' hyperthyroidism was deemed stable absent ophthalmopathy progression within 18 months. Researchers barred patients who had uncontrolled infection, other autoimmune disease, pregnancy or lactation. Diagnoses were established using clinical symptoms, serum thyroxine and TRAb, thyroid ultrasound and orbital computed tomography. This clonotype was seen repeatedly, ten times or more. This CDR3 is 15 amino acids long. Trimming at V came to 1 base and at J to 4 bases, leaving 6 bases not matched to a gene. Per germline, CDR1 MNHEY and CDR2 SVGAGI. Amplified regions were TCR beta CDR3 sequences from RNA transcripts. The TCR CDR3 first-round RT-PCR relied on the HTBI primer set. In TCRdb, the multiplex PCR reads were re-called with MiXCR into one record per CDR3 protein. The data contain 80,000 to 100,000 distinct CDR3 sequences, approximately 40% of them singletons.

The rearrangement uses TRBV6-5 and TRBJ1-2, with 7 positions matching TRBD1. Sequenced: peripheral blood or thyroid tissue (not recorded which). This clonotype was obtained from a woman aged 30 to 39 with Graves' hyperthyroidism. CDR3 in amino acids: CASSYFWDSTYGYTF. The DNA of the CDR3 is TGTGCCAGCAGTTACTTCTGGGACAGCACCTATGGCTACACCTTC.